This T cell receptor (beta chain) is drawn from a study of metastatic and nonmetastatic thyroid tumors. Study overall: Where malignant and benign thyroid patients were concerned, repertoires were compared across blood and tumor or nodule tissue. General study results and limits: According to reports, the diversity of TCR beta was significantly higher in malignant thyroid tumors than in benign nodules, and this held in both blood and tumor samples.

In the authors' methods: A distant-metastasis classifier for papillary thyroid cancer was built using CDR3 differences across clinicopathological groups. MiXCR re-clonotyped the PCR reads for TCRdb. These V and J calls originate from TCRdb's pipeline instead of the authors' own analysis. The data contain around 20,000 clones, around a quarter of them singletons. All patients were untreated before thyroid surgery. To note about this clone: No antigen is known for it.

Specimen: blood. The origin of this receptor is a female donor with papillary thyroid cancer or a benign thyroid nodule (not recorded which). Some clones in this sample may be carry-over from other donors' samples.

The CDR3 region has the DNA TGTGCCAGCAGACCAGGGGGAAATAATTCACCCCTCCACTTT. Its translation: CASRPGGNNSPLHF. This chain joins TRBV6-1 and TRBJ1-6, with TRBD1 identical over 7 bases. Germline V gene data show CDR1 as MNHNS and CDR2 as SASEGT. V lost 6 bases, J lost 5 bases, and 4 bases stayed unmatched. This CDR3 region has 14 residues.